This TCR beta chain was sequenced in a study of OX40 agonist ivuxolimab in advanced cancers. Overall study context: In this cohort, patients received ivuxolimab, an agonistic anti-OX40 (CD134) antibody. At 0.01 to 10 mg/kg, ivuxolimab was administered intravenously to patients every 2 weeks.

Comments on this clone: Its antigen remains unknown.

Regarding the study as a whole: No determination was made of the antigen specificity of the expanded peripheral T cells. With doses of 0.1 to 3.0 mg/kg, CD4+ and CD8+ blood T cells had undergone clonal expansion by week 6.

With V trimmed by 4 bases and J by 7 bases, 7 bases remained unmatched. CDR1 is SGHDT, CDR2 YYEEEE, per germline. The CDR3 totals 14 residues. Method: immunoSEQ multiplex PCR; TCRdb's copy keeps in-frame clones and lacks some. The sample lists about 31,000 clones, roughly 76% occurring once. This sequence joins TRBV5-6 and TRBJ1-4; 7 nucleotides line up with TRBD1. The source of this sequence is an adult with an advanced solid tumor such as melanoma, head and neck, liver or kidney cancer. The sample here was CD4+ or CD8+ T cells sorted from blood, taken in a trial of the OX40 agonist ivuxolimab. This chain's CDR3 is CASSLRQGSEKLFF. As DNA, the CDR3 is TGTGCCAGCAGCCTAAGACAGGGAAGTGAAAAACTGTTTTTT.